One and the same sample provided the 19 T cell receptor beta chains below, sequenced in a study of cytomegalovirus exposure and HLA in healthy donors. TCRdb keeps only in-frame clones here, not all; method: immunoSEQ multiplex PCR. This sample carries over 200,000 clones, roughly 84% of them seen once, and the ten largest clones take 1.5% to 2.5%. Material: PBMCs. The source is a woman in her late teens or twenties in good health and CMV-seropositive.

The V call is TRBV7-6, the J call TRBJ2-1, with 8 bases fitting TRBD2. CDR1 and CDR2 (germline): SGHVS, FNYEAQ. V shed 2 bases and J 7 bases; nucleotides not matched to a gene: 10. This CDR3 has 16 amino acids. CDR3 protein: CASSLLFAGGHNEQFF. For the CDR3, the DNA is TGTGCCAGCAGCTTACTATTCGCGGGAGGTCATAATGAGCAGTTCTTC. Full variable domain (remainder filled in from reference TRBV7-6 and TRBJ2-1): GAGVSQSPRYKVTKRGQDVALRCDPISGHVSLYWYRQALGQGPEFLTYFNYEAQQDKSGLPNDRFSAERPEGSISTLTIQRTEQRDSAMYRCASSLLFAGGHNEQFFGPGTRLTVL.

The chain couples TRBV4-1 to TRBJ2-7, with a weak D call TRBD2 (5 bases). The CDR3 has 15 amino acids. V lost 0 bases, J lost 4 bases, and 13 bases lay in between. Germline V lookup: CDR1 MGHRA, CDR2 YSYEKL. The CDR3 DNA reads TGCGCCAGCAGCCAAGACCAAAGACCGGGATACGAGCAGTACTTC. It is translated as CASSQDQRPGYEQYF.

V usage is TRBV19 and J usage is TRBJ2-7, with D maybe TRBD2 (6 bases). Germline V gene lookup returns CDR1 LNHDA and CDR2 SQIVND (reference sequence). The CDR3 runs 13 residues. The V and J ends lost 6 bases and 5 bases respectively, with 14 bases between them. CDR3 amino acids: CASRMSREDEQYF. The CDR3 nucleotides are TGTGCCAGTAGGATGTCGAGGGAGGACGAGCAGTACTTC.

In its sample, this clone was seen once. The V and J genes are TRBV6-1 and TRBJ2-3, with D perhaps TRBD2 (6 bases). Between the trimmed V and J ends, which lost 0 bases and 11 bases, there was a span of 21 bases. The CDR3 extends over 16 amino acids. Germline V gene data show CDR1 as MNHNS and CDR2 as SASEGT. DNA of the CDR3: TGTGCCAGCAGTGAAGCCCGGGCCTCCAGGGCGGGGAGGCAGTATTTT. The encoded protein is CASSEARASRAGRQYF.

The rearrangement links TRBV27 to TRBJ1-1; 9 positions match TRBD1. CDR1 and CDR2 (germline): MNHEY, SMNVEV (reference sequence). This CDR3 has 14 amino acids. The ends lost 3 bases at V and 10 bases at J; junction bases unmatched: 9. This CDR3 reads CASSFRRDRDRAFF. The CDR3 DNA reads TGTGCCAGCAGTTTCCGCCGGGACAGGGATCGAGCTTTCTTT.

This chain links TRBV28 with TRBJ2-7; 7 bases are shared with TRBD2. CDR3 length: 14 amino acids. V lost 3 bases to trimming and J lost 2 bases; unmatched junction nucleotides: 4. Germline CDR1 and CDR2: MDHEN and SYDVKM. CDR3 region: CASSFPGGPYEQYF. CDR3 coding DNA: TGTGCCAGCAGTTTCCCGGGGGGTCCCTACGAGCAGTACTTC.

The chain couples TRBV28 to TRBJ1-5, with D possibly TRBD1 on 5 matching bases. This CDR3 contains 12 residues. In germline, CDR1 is MDHEN, CDR2 SYDVKM. V was cut by 3 bases and J by 9 bases, with 9 bases left in between. In nucleotides, the CDR3 is TGTGCCAGCAGTTTGGGGCCTCGGCCCCAGCATTTT. Amino acid sequence: CASSLGPRPQHF.

The rearrangement links TRBV4-2 to TRBJ1-1, with TRBD1 identical over 11 bases. Germline V gives CDR1 LGHNA, CDR2 YNFKEQ. V dropped 0 bases and J dropped 4; count of bases not matched to a gene: 4. CDR3 size: 16 residues. The chain's CDR3 is CASSQDEGTGGTEAFF. The CDR3 DNA is TGTGCCAGCAGCCAAGATGAGGGGACAGGGGGCACTGAAGCTTTCTTT.

The rearrangement uses TRBV2 and TRBJ2-7; no reliable D call. The V end was cut by 9 bases, the J end by 0 bases, with 15 bases between. This CDR3 comprises 14 residues. In germline, CDR1 is SNHLY, CDR2 FYNNEI. The CDR3 spells CASRLDLSSYEQYF. Written as DNA, the CDR3 is TGTGCCAGTAGACTCGACCTAAGCTCCTACGAGCAGTACTTC.

The chain recombines TRBV9 with TRBJ2-1; possibly TRBD2 for D (5 bases). The CDR3 is made up of 12 amino acids. Between the trimmed V and J ends, which lost 0 bases and 9 bases, there was a span of 7 bases. Germline CDR1 reads SGDLS; CDR2 reads YYNGEE. CDR3 DNA: TGTGCCAGCAGCGTAGTAGAGGGTGAGCAGTTCTTC. Protein sequence: CASSVVEGEQFF.

The chain is built from TRBV27 and TRBJ1-2, with 8 bases matching TRBD1. V trimming: 5 bases; J trimming: 4 bases; junction bases outside the gene matches: 6. The germline gives CDR1 MNHEY, CDR2 SMNVEV (reference sequence). The CDR3 totals 14 residues. The CDR3 sequence is CASSPDRGLYGYTF. The CDR3 region has the DNA TGTGCCAGCAGTCCCGACAGGGGCCTCTATGGCTACACCTTC.

The rearrangement uses TRBV4-1 and TRBJ1-1; 9 bases map to TRBD1. This CDR3 is 17 amino acids long. J was trimmed by 0 bases and V by 0 bases; bases with no gene match: 5. Germline V gene sequence: CDR1 MGHRA, CDR2 YSYEKL. CDR3 amino acids: CASSQDAGTGLNTEAFF. In DNA form, the CDR3 reads TGCGCCAGCAGCCAAGATGCCGGGACAGGGCTGAACACTGAAGCTTTCTTT.

J is TRBJ1-3 and V is TRBV28; TRBD1 agrees at 7 bases. CDR3 length: 17 residues. The ends lost 4 bases at V and 3 bases at J; junction bases unmatched: 12. CDR1 and CDR2 from the germline V gene are MDHEN and SYDVKM. The CDR3 reads CASSSDRMERYGNTIYF. In DNA form, the CDR3 reads TGTGCCAGCAGTTCGGACAGGATGGAGCGATATGGAAACACCATATATTTT. The full variable domain, rest sourced from reference TRBV28 and TRBJ1-3, is DVKVTQSSRYLVKRTGEKVFLECVQDMDHENMFWYRQDPGLGLRLIYFSYDVKMKEKGDIPEGYSVSREKKERFSLILESASTNQTSMYLCASSSDRMERYGNTIYFGEGSWLTVV.

V and J are TRBV6-5 and TRBJ2-7, with D tentatively TRBD1 (5 bases). The ends were cut back, 6 bases at V and 5 bases at J, with 20 bases in the middle. CDR3 length: 15 amino acids. CDR1 and CDR2 from the germline V gene are MNHEY and SVGAGI. The CDR3 nucleotides read TGTGCCAGCAGGCCCCGTCAGGGCCCTCTCGACGAGCAGTACTTC. This sequence encodes CASRPRQGPLDEQYF.

In its sample, this clone was seen a few times. The rearrangement joins TRBV28 to TRBJ1-5; no definite D call. This CDR3 spans 14 amino acids. Germline CDR1 reads MDHEN; CDR2 reads SYDVKM. The V gene lost 7 bases and the J gene lost 2 bases, with 12 bases spanning the gap. Here the CDR3 DNA reads TGTGCCAGCACTGAGGGATGGGGCAATCAGCCCCAGCATTTT. It is translated as CASTEGWGNQPQHF.

This clone was seen repeatedly, ten times or more. The chain couples TRBV7-2 to TRBJ1-5; D remains ambiguous. This CDR3 region has 15 residues. With 5 bases removed from V and 2 bases from J, the gap between germline ends came to 13 bases. CDR1 SGHTA and CDR2 FQGNSA come from the germline V gene. CDR3 sequence reads: CASSTRSEGNQPQHF. CDR3 nucleotide sequence: TGTGCCAGCAGCACCCGTTCCGAGGGCAATCAGCCCCAGCATTTT.

This rearrangement joins TRBV19 to TRBJ2-1; TRBD2 matches at 11 bases. Per germline, CDR1 LNHDA and CDR2 SQIVND (reference sequence). The ends lost 3 bases at V and 0 bases at J; junction bases unmatched: 7. CDR3 size: 18 residues. The CDR3 loop is CASSISSGRQSSYNEQFF. CDR3 DNA: TGTGCCAGTAGTATCTCTAGCGGGAGGCAGAGCTCCTACAATGAGCAGTTCTTC.

V is TRBV25-1 and J is TRBJ2-5, with D tentatively TRBD2 (6 bases). V was clipped by 4 bases and J by 3 bases, with 12 bases between them. The CDR3 has 14 amino acids. Germline CDR1 MGHDK, CDR2 SYGVNS. CDR3 bases: TGTGCCAGCAGTGGCGGGACTGTAGAAGAGACCCAGTACTTC. Its translation: CASSGGTVEETQYF.

Only a few counts were recorded for this clone. This rearrangement joins TRBV4-1 to TRBJ1-2, with D tentatively TRBD1 (5 bases). Germline CDR1 and CDR2: MGHRA and YSYEKL. Trimming shortened V by 0 bases and J by 6 bases, and 8 bases separated the two germline ends. CDR3 length: 13 amino acids. This chain's CDR3 is CASSQDTGNGYTF. The CDR3 coding sequence is TGCGCCAGCAGCCAAGACACAGGTAATGGCTACACCTTC.